The 11 T cell receptor beta chains presented below share a single source sample, sequenced in a study of Graves' ophthalmopathy and Graves' hyperthyroidism. Amplification targeted the TCR beta CDR3 regions, with RNA transcripts as the source material. Second-round multiplex PCR came after first-round RT-PCR with HTBI primers. TCRdb itself ran the multiplex PCR reads through MiXCR, one entry per CDR3 protein. Seen here are some 1.1 million distinct CDR3 sequences, about 35% observed once, and the top ten hold roughly 11%. The sample was peripheral blood or thyroid tissue (not recorded which). Receptor source: an adult man with Graves' hyperthyroidism.

This sequence joins TRBV9 and TRBJ1-2, with D possibly being TRBD1 (6 bases). Germline V gene sequence: CDR1 SGDLS, CDR2 YYNGEE. V lost 6 bases, J lost 8 bases, and 23 bases lay in between. The CDR3 loop spans 15 amino acids. Written as DNA, the CDR3 is TGTGCCAGCACCTCCGGCCCCGGGACTCAGGGGGGCTACACCTTC. Residues: CASTSGPGTQGGYTF.

The gene calls are TRBV9 and TRBJ1-2, with D possibly matching TRBD1 (5 bases). Germline-derived CDR1 and CDR2 are SGDLS and YYNGEE. Trimming removed 2 bases at V and 8 bases at J, with 22 bases between. CDR3 length equals 16 residues. The CDR3 DNA sequence: TGTGCCAGCAGCGTTGAAGTTCGGACGGGGGTGGAGGGCTACACCTTC. Its protein is CASSVEVRTGVEGYTF.

This clonotype was picked up many times. The rearrangement uses TRBV2 and TRBJ1-5; 10 bases match TRBD1. The CDR3 runs 14 residues. Germline V gene data show CDR1 as SNHLY and CDR2 as FYNNEI. V lost 6 bases and J lost 5; bases outside the gene matches: 4. In DNA form, the CDR3 reads TGTGCCAGCAGGGGGGACAGGGGCGATCAGCCCCAGCATTTT. Its protein product is CASRGDRGDQPQHF.

The table lists this clonotype with many counts. This chain joins TRBV29-1 and TRBJ2-7, with TRBD1 identical over 8 bases. V shed 7 bases and J 0 bases; nucleotides not matched to a gene: 8. The CDR3 has 14 amino acids. Germline V lookup: CDR1 SQVTM, CDR2 ANQGSEA. The CDR3 DNA reads TGCAGCGGCGGAACAGGGGGTAACTCCTACGAGCAGTACTTC. It specifies CSGGTGGNSYEQYF.

DNA of the CDR3: TGTGCCAGCAGTTATTCACCCCTCCACTTT. Translating it yields CASSYSPLHF. The V gene is TRBV6-6, the J gene TRBJ1-6; no firm D call. Germline V gives CDR1 MNHNY, CDR2 SVGAGI (reference sequence). The ends were cut back, 3 bases at V and 9 bases at J, with 0 bases in the middle. The CDR3 runs to 10 residues.

This clonotype was seen many times. V gene TRBV7-7 combines with J gene TRBJ2-5; 11 bases fit TRBD2. Germline-derived CDR1 and CDR2 are SSHAT and FNYEAQ (reference sequence). This CDR3 contains 15 residues. Trimming cost V 3 bases and J 6 bases; bases outside gene matches: 6. The CDR3 DNA reads TGTGCCAGCAGCTTCGGGCTAGCGGGAGGCCAGACCCAGTACTTC. Translating it yields CASSFGLAGGQTQYF.

This clonotype was picked up many times. The genes are TRBV6-5 and TRBJ1-1; no clear D. CDR1 and CDR2 from the germline V gene are MNHEY and SVGAGI. The CDR3 length is 14 residues. Trimming shortened V by 4 bases and J by 0 bases, and 9 bases separated the two germline ends. The CDR3 nucleotides are TGTGCCAGCAGTTGGACCGCAGTGAACACTGAAGCTTTCTTT. Residues: CASSWTAVNTEAFF.

The genes are TRBV25-1 and TRBJ2-5, with 9 bases fitting TRBD1. The CDR3 contains 15 residues. Germline V lookup: CDR1 MGHDK, CDR2 SYGVNS. V shed 6 bases and J 5 bases; nucleotides not matched to a gene: 10. CDR3 residues: CASSPRDRAGETQYF. The CDR3 nucleotides are TGTGCCAGCAGCCCACGGGACAGGGCGGGTGAGACCCAGTACTTC.

This rearrangement joins TRBV10-3 to TRBJ1-1; a possible D gene is TRBD1 (6 bases). The V gene's germline CDR1 is ENHRY and CDR2 SYGVKD. V lost 7 bases to trimming and J lost 3 bases, with 15 bases between them. This CDR3 is 14 amino acids long. CDR3 nucleotide sequence: TGTGCCATCAAAATAACAGGGTTGGACACTGAAGCTTTCTTT. This gives the protein CAIKITGLDTEAFF.

This rearrangement joins TRBV7-2 to TRBJ2-7, with 8 bases matching TRBD2. V dropped 5 bases and J dropped 4; count of bases not matched to a gene: 10. The CDR3 is 15 residues long. Looked up from germline, CDR1 is SGHTA and CDR2 is FQGNSA. CDR3 loop: CASSPVIAGIYEQYF. The CDR3 nucleotides are TGTGCCAGCAGCCCTGTAATAGCGGGGATATACGAGCAGTACTTC.

Turning to this clonotype: One base away lies a much larger clone, so this may be a sequencing read error. The chain employs TRBV13 and TRBJ2-7; 8 bases map to TRBD1. This CDR3 has 11 amino acids. Germline V CDR1 and CDR2: PRHDT, FYEKMQ (reference sequence). J was trimmed by 11 bases and V by 4 bases; bases with no gene match: 4. The CDR3 nucleotides are TGTGCCAGCAGCTCAGAGACAGGGGAGTACTTC. Its protein product is CASSSETGEYF.